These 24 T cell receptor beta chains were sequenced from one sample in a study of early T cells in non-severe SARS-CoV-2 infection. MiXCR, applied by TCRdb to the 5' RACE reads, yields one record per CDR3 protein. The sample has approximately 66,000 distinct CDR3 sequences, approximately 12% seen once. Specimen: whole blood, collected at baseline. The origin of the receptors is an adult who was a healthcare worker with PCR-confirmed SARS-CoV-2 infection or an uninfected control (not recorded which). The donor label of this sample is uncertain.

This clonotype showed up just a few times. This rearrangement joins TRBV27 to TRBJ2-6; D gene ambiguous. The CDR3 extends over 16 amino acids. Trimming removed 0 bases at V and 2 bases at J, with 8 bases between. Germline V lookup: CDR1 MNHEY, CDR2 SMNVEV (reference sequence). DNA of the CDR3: TGTGCCAGCAGTTTATCTGTAGGGACTGGGGCCAACGTCCTGACTTTC. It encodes CASSLSVGTGANVLTF.

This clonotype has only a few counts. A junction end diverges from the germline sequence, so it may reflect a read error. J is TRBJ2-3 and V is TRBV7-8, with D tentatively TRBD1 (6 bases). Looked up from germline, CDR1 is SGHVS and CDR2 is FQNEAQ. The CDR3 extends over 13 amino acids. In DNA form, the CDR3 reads TGTGCCAGCAGCATAGCAGGGGTGGATACGCAGTATTTT. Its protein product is CASSIAGVDTQYF.

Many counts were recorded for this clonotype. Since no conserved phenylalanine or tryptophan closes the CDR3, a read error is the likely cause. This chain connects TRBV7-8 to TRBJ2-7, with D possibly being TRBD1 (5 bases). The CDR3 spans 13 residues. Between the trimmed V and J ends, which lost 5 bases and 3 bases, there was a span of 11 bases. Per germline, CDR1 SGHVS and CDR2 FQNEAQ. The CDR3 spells CASSLRGNYEQYG. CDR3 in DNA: TGTGCCAGCAGCCTTAGGGGAAACTACGAGCAGTACGGC.

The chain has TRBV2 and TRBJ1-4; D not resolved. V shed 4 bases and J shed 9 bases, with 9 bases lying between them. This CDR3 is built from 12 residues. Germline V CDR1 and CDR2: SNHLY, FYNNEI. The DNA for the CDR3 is TGTGCCAGCAGTGTTCCGTCTCAAAAACTGTTTTTT. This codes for CASSVPSQKLFF.

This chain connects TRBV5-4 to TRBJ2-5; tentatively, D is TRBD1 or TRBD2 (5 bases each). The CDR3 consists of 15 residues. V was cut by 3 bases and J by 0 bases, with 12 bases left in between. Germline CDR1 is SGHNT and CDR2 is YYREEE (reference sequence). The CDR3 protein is CASSSQGRNQETQYF. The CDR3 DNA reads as TGTGCCAGCAGCTCTCAGGGACGGAACCAAGAGACCCAGTACTTC.

The CDR3 sequence: CASSLSGSMNTEAFF. The CDR3 region has the DNA TGTGCCAGCAGCTTATCAGGATCTATGAACACTGAAGCTTTCTTT. The chain is built from TRBV11-3 and TRBJ1-1, with D hard to call. With 2 bases removed from V and 0 bases from J, the gap between germline ends came to 10 bases. The V gene's germline CDR1 is SGHNT and CDR2 YENEEA. The CDR3 is 15 amino acids.

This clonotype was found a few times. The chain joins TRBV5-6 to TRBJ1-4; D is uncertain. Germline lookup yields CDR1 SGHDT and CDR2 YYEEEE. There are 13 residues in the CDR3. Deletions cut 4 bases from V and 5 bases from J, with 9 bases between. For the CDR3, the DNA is TGTGCCAGCAGCCTGACCCAAAATGAAAAACTGTTTTTT. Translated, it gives CASSLTQNEKLFF.

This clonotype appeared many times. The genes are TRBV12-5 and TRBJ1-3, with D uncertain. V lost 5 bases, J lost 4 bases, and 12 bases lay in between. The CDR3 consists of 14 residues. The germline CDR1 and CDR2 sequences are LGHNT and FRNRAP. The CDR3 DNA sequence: TGTGCTAGTGGTCGAGGAACGGAAGGAAACACCATATATTTT. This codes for CASGRGTEGNTIYF.

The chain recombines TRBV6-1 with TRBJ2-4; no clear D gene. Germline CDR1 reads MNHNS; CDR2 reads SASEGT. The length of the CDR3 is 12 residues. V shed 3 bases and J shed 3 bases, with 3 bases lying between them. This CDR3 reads CASSEGKNIQYF. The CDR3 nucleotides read TGTGCCAGCAGTGAGGGCAAAAACATTCAGTACTTC.

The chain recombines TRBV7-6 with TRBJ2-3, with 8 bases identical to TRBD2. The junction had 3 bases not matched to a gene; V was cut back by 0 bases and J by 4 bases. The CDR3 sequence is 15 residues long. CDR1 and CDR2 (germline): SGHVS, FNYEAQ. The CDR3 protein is CASSLASGVSDTQYF. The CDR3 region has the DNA TGTGCCAGCAGCTTAGCTAGCGGGGTGTCAGATACGCAGTATTTT.

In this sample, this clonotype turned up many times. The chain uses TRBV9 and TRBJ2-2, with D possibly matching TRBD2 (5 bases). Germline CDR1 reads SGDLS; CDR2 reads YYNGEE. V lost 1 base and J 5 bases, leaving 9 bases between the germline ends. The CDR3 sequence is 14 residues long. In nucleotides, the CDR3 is TGTGCCAGCAGCGTAACGTCGGGGACCGGGGAGCTGTTTTTT. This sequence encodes CASSVTSGTGELFF.

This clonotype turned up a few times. In nucleotides, the CDR3 is TGCGCCAGCAGCTTGTCGGCTAGCGGAGTCTACAATGAGCAGTTCTTC. Translation gives CASSLSASGVYNEQFF. The chain has TRBV5-1 and TRBJ2-1; TRBD2 aligns across 7 bases. The germline CDR1 and CDR2 sequences are SGHRS and YFSETQ. Trimming removed 1 base from V and 3 bases from J; junction bases left unmatched: 7. The CDR3 totals 16 residues. Based on the CDR3 plus reference TRBV5-1 and TRBJ2-1, the full variable domain is KAGVTQTPRYLIKTRGQQVTLSCSPISGHRSVSWYQQTPGQGLQFLFEYFSETQRNKGNFPGRFSGRQFSNSRSEMNVSTLELGDSALYLCASSLSASGVYNEQFFGPGTRLTVL.

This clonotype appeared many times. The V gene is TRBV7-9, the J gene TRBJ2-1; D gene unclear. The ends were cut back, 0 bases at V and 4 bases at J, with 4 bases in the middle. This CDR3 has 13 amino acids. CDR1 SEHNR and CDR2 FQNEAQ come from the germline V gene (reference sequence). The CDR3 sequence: CASSLASYNEQFF. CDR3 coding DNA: TGTGCCAGCAGCTTAGCTTCATACAATGAGCAGTTCTTC.

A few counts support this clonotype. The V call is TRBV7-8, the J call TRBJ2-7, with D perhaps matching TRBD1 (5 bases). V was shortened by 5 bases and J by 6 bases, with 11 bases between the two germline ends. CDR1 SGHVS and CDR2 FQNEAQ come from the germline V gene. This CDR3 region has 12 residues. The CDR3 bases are TGTGCCAGCAGCGAACAAAGGGGCGAGCAGTACGTC. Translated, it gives CASSEQRGEQYV.

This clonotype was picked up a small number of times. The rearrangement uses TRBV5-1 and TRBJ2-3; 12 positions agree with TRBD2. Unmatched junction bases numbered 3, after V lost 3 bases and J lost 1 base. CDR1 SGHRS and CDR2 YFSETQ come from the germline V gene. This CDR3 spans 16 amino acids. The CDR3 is CASSSGLAGRTDTQYF. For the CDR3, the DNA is TGCGCCAGCAGCTCCGGACTAGCGGGACGCACAGATACGCAGTATTTT.

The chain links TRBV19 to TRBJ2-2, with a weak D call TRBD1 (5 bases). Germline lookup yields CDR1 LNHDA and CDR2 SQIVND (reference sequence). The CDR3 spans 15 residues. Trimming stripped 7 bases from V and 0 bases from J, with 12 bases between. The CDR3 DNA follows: TGTGCCAGTACTTCAGGGATTTCGAACACCGGGGAGCTGTTTTTT. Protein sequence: CASTSGISNTGELFF.

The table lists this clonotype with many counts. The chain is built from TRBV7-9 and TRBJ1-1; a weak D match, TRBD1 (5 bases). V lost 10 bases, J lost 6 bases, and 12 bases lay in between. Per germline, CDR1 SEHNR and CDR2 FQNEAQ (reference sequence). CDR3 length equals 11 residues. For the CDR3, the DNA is TGTGCCACGCGGGGGGAAGCTGAAGCTTTCTTT. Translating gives CATRGEAEAFF.

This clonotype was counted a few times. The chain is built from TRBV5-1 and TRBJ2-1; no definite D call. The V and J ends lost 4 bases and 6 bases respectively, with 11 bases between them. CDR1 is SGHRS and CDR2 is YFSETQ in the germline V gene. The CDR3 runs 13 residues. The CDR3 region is CASSPLPANEQFF. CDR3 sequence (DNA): TGCGCCAGCAGCCCACTCCCGGCCAATGAGCAGTTCTTC.

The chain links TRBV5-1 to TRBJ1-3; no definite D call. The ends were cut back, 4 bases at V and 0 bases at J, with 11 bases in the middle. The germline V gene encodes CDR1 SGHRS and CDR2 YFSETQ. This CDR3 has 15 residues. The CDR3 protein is CASSPFGNSGNTIYF. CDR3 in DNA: TGCGCCAGCAGCCCCTTCGGCAACTCTGGAAACACCATATATTTT.

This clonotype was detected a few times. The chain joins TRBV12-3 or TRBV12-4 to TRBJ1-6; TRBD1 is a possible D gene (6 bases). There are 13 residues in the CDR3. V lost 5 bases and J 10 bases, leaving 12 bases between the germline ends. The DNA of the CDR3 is TGTGCCAGCAGTAAAACAGGGTTCTCACCCCTCCACTTT. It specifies CASSKTGFSPLHF.

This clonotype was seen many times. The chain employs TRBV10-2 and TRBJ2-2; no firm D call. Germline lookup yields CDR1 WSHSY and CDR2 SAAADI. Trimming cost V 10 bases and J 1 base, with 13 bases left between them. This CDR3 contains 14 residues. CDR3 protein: CATMADMNTGELFF. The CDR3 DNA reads TGCGCCACCATGGCCGATATGAACACCGGGGAGCTGTTTTTT.

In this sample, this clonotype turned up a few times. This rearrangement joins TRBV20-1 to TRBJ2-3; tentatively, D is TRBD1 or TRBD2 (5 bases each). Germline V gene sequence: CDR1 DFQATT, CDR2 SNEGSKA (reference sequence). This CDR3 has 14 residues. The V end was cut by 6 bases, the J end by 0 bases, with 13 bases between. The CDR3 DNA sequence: TGCAGTGCGCGCCTTGGGGGAAGCACAGATACGCAGTATTTT. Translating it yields CSARLGGSTDTQYF.

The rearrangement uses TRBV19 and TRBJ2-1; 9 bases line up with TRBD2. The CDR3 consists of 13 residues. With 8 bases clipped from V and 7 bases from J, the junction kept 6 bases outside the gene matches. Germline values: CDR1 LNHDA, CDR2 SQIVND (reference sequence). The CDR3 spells CASGRGGQNEQFF. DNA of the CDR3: TGTGCCAGTGGGCGGGGGGGCCAAAATGAGCAGTTCTTC.

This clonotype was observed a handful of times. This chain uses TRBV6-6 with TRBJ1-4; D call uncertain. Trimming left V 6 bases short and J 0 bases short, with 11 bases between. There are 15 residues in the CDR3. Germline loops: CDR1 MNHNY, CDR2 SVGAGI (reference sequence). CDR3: CASSGPVATNEKLFF. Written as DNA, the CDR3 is TGTGCCAGCAGCGGACCCGTTGCAACTAATGAAAAACTGTTTTTT.